This TCR beta chain was captured in a study of cytomegalovirus exposure and HLA in healthy donors. The PCR had 60 Vbeta and 13 Jbeta primers. TCRdb keeps only in-frame clones here, not all; method: immunoSEQ multiplex PCR. The table shows 100,000 or so clones, with roughly 82% occurring only once. Specimen: PBMCs. This TCR was sampled from a man younger than 40 in good health and CMV-seropositive.

The DNA for the CDR3 is TGTGCCTGGAGTGGACTAGCGGAATTCTACAATGAGCAGTTCTTC. It specifies CAWSGLAEFYNEQFF. The V and J genes are TRBV30 and TRBJ2-1; 9 bases fit TRBD2. CDR3 size: 15 residues. Germline assignment: CDR1 GTSNPN and CDR2 SVGIG (reference sequence). J gave up 3 bases and V 1 base, and 4 bases lay outside the gene matches.